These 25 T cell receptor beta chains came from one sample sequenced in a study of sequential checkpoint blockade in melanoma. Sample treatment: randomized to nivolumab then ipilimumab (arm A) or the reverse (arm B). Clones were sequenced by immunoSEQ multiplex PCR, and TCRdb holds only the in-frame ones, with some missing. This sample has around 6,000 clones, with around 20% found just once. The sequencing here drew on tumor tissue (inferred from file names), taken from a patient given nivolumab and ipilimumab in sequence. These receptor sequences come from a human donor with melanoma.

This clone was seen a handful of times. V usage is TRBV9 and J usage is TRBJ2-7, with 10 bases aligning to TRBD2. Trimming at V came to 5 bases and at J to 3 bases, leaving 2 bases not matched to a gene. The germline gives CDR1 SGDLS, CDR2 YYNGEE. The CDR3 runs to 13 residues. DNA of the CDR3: TGTGCCAGCAGGTGGACTAGCGGCTACGAGCAGTACTTC. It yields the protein CASRWTSGYEQYF.

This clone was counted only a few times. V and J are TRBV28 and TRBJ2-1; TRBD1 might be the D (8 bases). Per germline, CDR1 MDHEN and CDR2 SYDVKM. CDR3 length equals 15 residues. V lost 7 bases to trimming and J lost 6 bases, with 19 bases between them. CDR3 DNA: TGTGCCAGCAAAGGGGGGGACAGGTCCGGCAATGAGCAGTTCTTC. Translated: CASKGGDRSGNEQFF.

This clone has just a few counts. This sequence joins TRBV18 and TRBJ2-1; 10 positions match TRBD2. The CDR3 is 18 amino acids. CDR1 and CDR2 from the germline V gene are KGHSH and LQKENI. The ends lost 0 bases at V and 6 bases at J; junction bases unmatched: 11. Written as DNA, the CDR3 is TGTGCCAGCTCACCACCCCAAGGCGCTAGCGGGAGTGGCAATGAGCAGTTCTTC. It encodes CASSPPQGASGSGNEQFF. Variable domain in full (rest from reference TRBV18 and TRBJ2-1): NAGVMQNPRHLVRRRGQEARLRCSPMKGHSHVYWYRQLPEEGLKFMVYLQKENIIDESGMPKERFSAEFPKEGPSILRIQQVVRGDSAAYFCASSPPQGASGSGNEQFFGPGTRLTVL.

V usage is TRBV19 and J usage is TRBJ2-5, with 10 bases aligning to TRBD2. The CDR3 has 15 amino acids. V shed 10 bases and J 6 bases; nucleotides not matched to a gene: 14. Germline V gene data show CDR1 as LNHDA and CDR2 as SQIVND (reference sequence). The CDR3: CATSPLAGEVKTQYF. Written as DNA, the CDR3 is TGTGCCACCTCCCCCCTAGCGGGAGAAGTAAAGACCCAGTACTTC.

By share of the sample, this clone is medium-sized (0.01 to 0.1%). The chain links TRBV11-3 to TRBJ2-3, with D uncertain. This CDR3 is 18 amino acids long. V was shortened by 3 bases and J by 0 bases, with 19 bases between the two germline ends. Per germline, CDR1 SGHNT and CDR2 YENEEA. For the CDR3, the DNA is TGTGCCAGCAGCTTTCAGGATCTAACCTACGTCAGCACAGATACGCAGTATTTT. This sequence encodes CASSFQDLTYVSTDTQYF.

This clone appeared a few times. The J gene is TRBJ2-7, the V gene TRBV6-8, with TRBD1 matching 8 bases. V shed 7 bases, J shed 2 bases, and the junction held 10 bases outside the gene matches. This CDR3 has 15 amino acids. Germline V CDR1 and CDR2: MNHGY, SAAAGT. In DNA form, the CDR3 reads TGTGCCAGCACCGACGGACAGGGTTGGGCCTACGAGCAGTACTTC. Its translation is CASTDGQGWAYEQYF.

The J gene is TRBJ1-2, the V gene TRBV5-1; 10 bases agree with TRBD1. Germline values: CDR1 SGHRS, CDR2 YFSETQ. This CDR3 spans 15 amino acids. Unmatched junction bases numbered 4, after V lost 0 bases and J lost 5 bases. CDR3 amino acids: CASSLETGGMYGYTF. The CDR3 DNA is TGCGCCAGCAGCTTGGAGACAGGGGGCATGTATGGCTACACCTTC.

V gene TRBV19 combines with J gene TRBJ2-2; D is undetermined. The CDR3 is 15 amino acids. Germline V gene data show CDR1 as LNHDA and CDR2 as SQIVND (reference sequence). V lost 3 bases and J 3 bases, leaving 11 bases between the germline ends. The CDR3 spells CASSILPGYTGELFF. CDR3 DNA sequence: TGTGCCAGTAGTATTTTACCGGGTTACACCGGGGAGCTGTTTTTT.

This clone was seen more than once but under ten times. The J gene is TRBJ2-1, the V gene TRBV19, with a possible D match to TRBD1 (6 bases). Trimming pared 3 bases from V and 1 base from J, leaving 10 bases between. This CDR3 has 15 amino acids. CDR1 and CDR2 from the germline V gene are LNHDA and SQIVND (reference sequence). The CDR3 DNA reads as TGTGCCAGTAGTATCGACGGGACATCCTACAATGAGCAGTTCTTC. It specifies CASSIDGTSYNEQFF.

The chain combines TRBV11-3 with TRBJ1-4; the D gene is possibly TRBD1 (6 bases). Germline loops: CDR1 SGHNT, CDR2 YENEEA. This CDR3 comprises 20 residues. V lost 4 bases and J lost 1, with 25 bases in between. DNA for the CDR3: TGTGCCAGCAGCTCGGACCAAACAGGGCGCGCTTACTTAACTAATGAAAAACTGTTTTTT. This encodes CASSSDQTGRAYLTNEKLFF.

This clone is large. The CDR3: CASRLRESYEQYF. In DNA form, the CDR3 reads TGTGCCAGCAGACTAAGGGAGTCCTACGAGCAGTACTTC. The chain couples TRBV6-8 to TRBJ2-7; possible D gene TRBD2, 5 bases. V lost 6 bases to trimming and J lost 1 base, with 10 bases between them. Germline V gives CDR1 MNHGY, CDR2 SAAAGT. CDR3 size: 13 residues.

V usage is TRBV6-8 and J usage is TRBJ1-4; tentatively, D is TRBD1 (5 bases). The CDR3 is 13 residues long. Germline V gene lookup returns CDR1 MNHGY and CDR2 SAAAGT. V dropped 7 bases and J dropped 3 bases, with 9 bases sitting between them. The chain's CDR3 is CASTGAANEKLFF. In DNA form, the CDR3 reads TGTGCCAGCACCGGGGCGGCTAATGAAAAACTGTTTTTT.

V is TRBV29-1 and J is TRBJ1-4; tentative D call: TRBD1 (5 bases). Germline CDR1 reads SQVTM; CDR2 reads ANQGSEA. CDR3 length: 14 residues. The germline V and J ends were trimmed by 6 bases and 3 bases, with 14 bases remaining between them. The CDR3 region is CSVVLTDPNEKLFF. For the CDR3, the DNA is TGCAGCGTGGTTCTGACAGACCCTAATGAAAAACTGTTTTTT.

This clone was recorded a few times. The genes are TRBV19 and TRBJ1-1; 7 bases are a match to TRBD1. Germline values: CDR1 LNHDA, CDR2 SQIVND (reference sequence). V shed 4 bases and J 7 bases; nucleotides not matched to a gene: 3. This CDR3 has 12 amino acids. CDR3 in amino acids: CASSTRQGEAFF. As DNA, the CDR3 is TGTGCCAGTAGTACCAGACAGGGTGAAGCTTTCTTT.

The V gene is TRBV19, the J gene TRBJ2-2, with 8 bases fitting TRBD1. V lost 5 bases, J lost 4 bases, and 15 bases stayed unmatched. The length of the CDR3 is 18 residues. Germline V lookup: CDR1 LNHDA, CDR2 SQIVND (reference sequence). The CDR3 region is CASSPGVLRQGSTGELFF. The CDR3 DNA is TGTGCCAGTAGTCCTGGTGTTTTGCGACAGGGGTCCACCGGGGAGCTGTTTTTT.

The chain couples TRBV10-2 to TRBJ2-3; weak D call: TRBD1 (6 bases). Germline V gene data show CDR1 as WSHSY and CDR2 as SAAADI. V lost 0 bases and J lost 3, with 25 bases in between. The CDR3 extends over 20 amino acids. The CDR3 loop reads CASSESKWGLKRERTDTQYF. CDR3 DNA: TGCGCCAGCAGTGAGTCGAAATGGGGGCTGAAACGGGAACGAACAGATACGCAGTATTTT.

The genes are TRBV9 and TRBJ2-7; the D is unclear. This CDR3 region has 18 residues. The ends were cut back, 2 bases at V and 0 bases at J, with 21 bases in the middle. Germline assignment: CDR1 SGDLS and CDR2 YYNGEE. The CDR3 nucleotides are TGTGCCAGCAGCGTTGGCCTCCCGGATCCCCTTTTCTCCTACGAGCAGTACTTC. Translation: CASSVGLPDPLFSYEQYF.

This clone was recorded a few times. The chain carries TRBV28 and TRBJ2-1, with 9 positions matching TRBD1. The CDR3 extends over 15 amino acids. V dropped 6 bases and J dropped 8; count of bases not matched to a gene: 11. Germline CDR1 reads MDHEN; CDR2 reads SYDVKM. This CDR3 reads CASSSPNRGRDEQFF. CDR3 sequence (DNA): TGTGCCAGCAGCTCCCCCAACAGGGGGCGTGATGAGCAGTTCTTC.

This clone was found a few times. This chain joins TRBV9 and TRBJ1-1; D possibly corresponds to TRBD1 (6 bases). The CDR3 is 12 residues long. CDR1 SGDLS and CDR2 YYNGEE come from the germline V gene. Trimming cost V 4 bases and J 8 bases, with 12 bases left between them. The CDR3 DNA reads TGTGCCAGCAGCCTCGGGCAGGGGGAAGCTTTCTTT. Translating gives CASSLGQGEAFF.

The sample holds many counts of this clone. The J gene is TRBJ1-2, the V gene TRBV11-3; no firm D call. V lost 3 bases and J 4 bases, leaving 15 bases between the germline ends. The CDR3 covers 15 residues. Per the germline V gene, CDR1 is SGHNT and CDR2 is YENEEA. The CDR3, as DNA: TGTGCCAGCAGCTTTGGTGCTTCATCGAGCTATGGCTACACCTTC. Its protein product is CASSFGASSSYGYTF.

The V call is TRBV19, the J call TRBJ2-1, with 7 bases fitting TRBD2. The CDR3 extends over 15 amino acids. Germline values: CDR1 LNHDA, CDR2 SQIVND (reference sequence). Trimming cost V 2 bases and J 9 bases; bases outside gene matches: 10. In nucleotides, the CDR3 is TGTGCCAGTAGTATAAGGCTAGCGGCTATCCTTGAGCAGTTCTTC. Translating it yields CASSIRLAAILEQFF.

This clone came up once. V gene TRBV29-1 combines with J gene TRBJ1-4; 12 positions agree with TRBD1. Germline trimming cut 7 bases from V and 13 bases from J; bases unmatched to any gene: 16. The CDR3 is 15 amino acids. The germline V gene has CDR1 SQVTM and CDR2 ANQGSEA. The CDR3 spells CSADAVGQGAVGLFF. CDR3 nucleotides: TGCAGCGCAGACGCGGTGGGACAGGGGGCTGTAGGACTGTTTTTT.

In DNA form, the CDR3 reads TGCGCCAGCAGCCCTGGTGGGGAGGGAGGGAGTGAGACCCAGTACTTC. Translated, it gives CASSPGGEGGSETQYF. The chain carries TRBV5-1 and TRBJ2-5, with 7 bases lining up with TRBD2. This CDR3 is 16 amino acids long. With V trimmed by 4 bases and J by 5 bases, 14 bases remained unmatched. Germline V gene data show CDR1 as SGHRS and CDR2 as YFSETQ.

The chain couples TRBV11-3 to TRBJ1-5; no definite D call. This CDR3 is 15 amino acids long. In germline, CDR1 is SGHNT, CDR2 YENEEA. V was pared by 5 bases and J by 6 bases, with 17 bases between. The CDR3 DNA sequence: TGTGCCAGCAGCCCGAAGGGCGGAGTGAGTCAGCCCCAGCATTTT. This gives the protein CASSPKGGVSQPQHF.

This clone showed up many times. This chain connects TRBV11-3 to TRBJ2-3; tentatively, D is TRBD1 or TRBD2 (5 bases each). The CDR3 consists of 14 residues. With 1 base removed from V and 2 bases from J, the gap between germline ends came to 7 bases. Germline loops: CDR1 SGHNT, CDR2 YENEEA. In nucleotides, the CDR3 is TGTGCCAGCAGCTTAGGGGGACCCACAGATACGCAGTATTTT. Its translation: CASSLGGPTDTQYF.